This T cell receptor beta chain is from a study of regulatory T cells in long-lasting Graves disease. Study outcomes and limitations: TCR diversity was lower in persistent Graves' patients (versus newly diagnosed ones). A limited number of samples was an acknowledged limitation.

Construction of TCR beta libraries relied on iRepertoire HTBI primers and on Arm-PCR targeting CDR3 regions. Authors' data handling: Detected in the samples were over 55 TRBV and 12 to 15 TRBJ segments. TCRdb passed the multiplex PCR reads through MiXCR, listing each CDR3 protein once. For this entry, the V and J calls and clone size follow TCRdb and not the study's own pipeline. The sample records about 430,000 distinct CDR3 sequences, 21% being singletons. Time point of the sample: persistent/refractory GD, antithyroid drugs over 5 years with positive TRAb. After RNA was extracted from PBMCs, the TCR library was made from it. Enrollment of patients was through an endocrinology department in Xi'an, China. This clonotype appeared many times. Its specificity is unknown. Material: peripheral blood mononuclear cells (PBMCs), obtained when the disease was refractory, from a patient treated with antithyroid drugs. The receptor comes from a female donor with Graves disease.

CDR3 in amino acids: CASSLAGGWYEQYF. The CDR3 region has the DNA TGTGCCAGCTCCTTAGCGGGAGGATGGTACGAGCAGTACTTC. The chain uses TRBV12-3 or TRBV12-4 and TRBJ2-7; 10 bases line up with TRBD2. The CDR3 spans 14 residues. V lost 8 bases, J lost 4 bases, and 8 bases stayed unmatched.